This TCR beta chain was retrieved from a study of blood T cell repertoires in COVID-19. Study at large: From the United States, Italy and Spain came samples of acute and convalescent COVID-19. Sources were T cells, B-cell-depleted T cells, or PBMCs; the material itself was cDNA or gDNA.

In the original analysis: Estimated nucleated cell counts came from reference gene primer amplification. The table came from immunoSEQ multiplex PCR; TCRdb's copy has only in-frame clones and leaves some out. The DNA gave D and trimming, while V, J and clone size come from that table. The data hold approximately 50,000 clones, with 90% observed a single time. Sequenced input: peripheral blood. This sequence was found in a human donor in a cohort sampled during active COVID-19.

The CDR3 spells CASSRRDFQETQYF. Here the CDR3 DNA reads TGTGCCAGCAGTCGCCGGGACTTTCAAGAGACCCAGTACTTC. V usage is TRBV6-2 or TRBV6-3 and J usage is TRBJ2-5; D is possibly TRBD2 (6 bases). Germline CDR1 is MNHEY and CDR2 is SVGEGT. This CDR3 contains 14 residues. V gave up 5 bases and J gave up 2 bases, with 12 bases separating them.